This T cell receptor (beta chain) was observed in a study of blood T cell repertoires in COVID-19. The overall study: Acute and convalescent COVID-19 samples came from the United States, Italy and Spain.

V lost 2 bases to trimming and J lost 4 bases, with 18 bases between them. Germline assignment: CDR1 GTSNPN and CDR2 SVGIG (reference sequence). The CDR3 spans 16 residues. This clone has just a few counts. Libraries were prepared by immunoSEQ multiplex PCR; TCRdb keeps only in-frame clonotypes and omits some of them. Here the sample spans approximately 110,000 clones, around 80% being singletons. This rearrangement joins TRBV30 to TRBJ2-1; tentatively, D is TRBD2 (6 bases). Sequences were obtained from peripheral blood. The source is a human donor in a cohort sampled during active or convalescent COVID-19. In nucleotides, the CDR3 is TGTGCCTGGAGTACCACCCGGGGGAGACGATACAATGAGCAGTTCTTC. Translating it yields CAWSTTRGRRYNEQFF.